Listed here are 13 T cell receptor beta chains from one sample, sequenced in a study of glioma-infiltrating T cells after dendritic cell vaccination. The protocol was immunoSEQ multiplex PCR, while the TCRdb copy is restricted to in-frame clones and leaves out a portion. Of 50,000 to 65,000 clones listed, about 84% were seen once; the top ten hold roughly 8.8%. Described time point: after dendritic cell vaccination, including at tumor progression/relapse. This sample comprised blood, obtained after dendritic cell vaccination. All receptors derive from a human donor with glioblastoma.

The CDR3 DNA follows: TGTGCCTCACACTCCGGGACAGGGAACACCGGGGAGCTGTTTTTT. Protein: CASHSGTGNTGELFF. The chain recombines TRBV6-1 with TRBJ2-2; TRBD1 agrees at 8 bases. Germline-derived CDR1 and CDR2 are MNHNS and SASEGT. The ends lost 11 bases at V and 1 base at J; junction bases unmatched: 9. CDR3 length equals 15 residues.

The chain is built from TRBV7-2 and TRBJ1-2; D ambiguous. The CDR3 has 15 residues. Per the germline V gene, CDR1 is SGHTA and CDR2 is FQGNSA. The V end was cut by 1 base, the J end by 3 bases, with 12 bases between. Here the CDR3 reads CASSLDKAGYYGYTF. The CDR3 region has the DNA TGTGCCAGCAGCTTAGACAAGGCGGGCTACTATGGCTACACCTTC.

A few counts support this clone. The junction does not match germline at one end; this may be a read error. V gene TRBV7-7 combines with J gene TRBJ2-5, with unresolved D. This CDR3 has 13 residues. From germline, CDR1 is SSHAT and CDR2 FNYEAQ (reference sequence). The CDR3 DNA reads TGTGCTAGCAGCTTAGCCCGGTTCGAGACCCAGTACTTC. It codes for CASSLARFETQYF. Based on the CDR3 plus reference TRBV7-7 and TRBJ2-5, the full variable domain is GAGVSQSPRYKVTKRGQDVTLRCDPISSHATLYWYQQALGQGPEFLTYFNYEAQPDKSGLPSDRFSAERPEGSISTLTIQRTEQRDSAMYRCASSLARFETQYFGPGTRLLVL.

The chain combines TRBV18 with TRBJ1-1; D ambiguous. CDR3 length: 13 amino acids. Trimming left V 5 bases short and J 6 bases short, with 13 bases between. CDR1 and CDR2 from the germline V gene are KGHSH and LQKENI. This chain's CDR3 is CASSKELVAEAFF. CDR3 bases: TGTGCCAGCTCAAAGGAGTTAGTCGCTGAAGCTTTCTTT. Filled out from reference TRBV18 and TRBJ1-1, the complete variable domain reads NAGVMQNPRHLVRRRGQEARLRCSPMKGHSHVYWYRQLPEEGLKFMVYLQKENIIDESGMPKERFSAEFPKEGPSILRIQQVVRGDSAAYFCASSKELVAEAFFGQGTRLTVV.

The chain links TRBV25-1 to TRBJ2-3, with 9 bases matching TRBD2. J was trimmed by 2 bases and V by 4 bases; bases with no gene match: 10. From germline, CDR1 is MGHDK and CDR2 SYGVNS. CDR3 length: 17 residues. DNA of the CDR3: TGTGCCAGCAGTGTATTAGCGGGGGATACATTCACAGATACGCAGTATTTT. It encodes CASSVLAGDTFTDTQYF.

The CDR3 spells CAITGQAPGNTIYF. The CDR3 coding sequence is TGTGCCATTACAGGACAGGCCCCTGGAAACACCATATATTTT. The chain has TRBV27 and TRBJ1-3; the match to TRBD1 covers 7 bases. Germline CDR1 is MNHEY and CDR2 is SMNVEV (reference sequence). The CDR3 runs 14 residues. The V segment lost 10 bases and the J segment 2 bases; nucleotides outside the gene matches: 8.

This chain connects TRBV5-1 to TRBJ2-7; the match to TRBD1 covers 9 bases. The CDR3 has 14 residues. V shed 0 bases and J 3 bases; nucleotides not matched to a gene: 1. Germline loops: CDR1 SGHRS, CDR2 YFSETQ. The CDR3 DNA sequence: TGCGCCAGCAGCTTGGGGGGACAGGGCTACGAGCAGTACTTC. Its translation: CASSLGGQGYEQYF.

V is TRBV19 and J is TRBJ2-7; D is ambiguous. The V end was cut by 3 bases, the J end by 3 bases, with 12 bases between. In germline, CDR1 is LNHDA, CDR2 SQIVND (reference sequence). This CDR3 is 14 amino acids long. This chain's CDR3 is CASSISPVHYEQYF. CDR3 in DNA: TGTGCCAGTAGTATTTCCCCTGTACACTACGAGCAGTACTTC.

This sequence joins TRBV28 and TRBJ2-4, with D perhaps TRBD1 (5 bases). CDR3 length: 14 residues. Germline CDR1 MDHEN, CDR2 SYDVKM. V was shortened by 4 bases and J by 6 bases, with 13 bases between the two germline ends. The CDR3 DNA follows: TGTGCCAGCAGTTCCCCGCAGGGTGCAAACATTCAGTACTTC. Its translation: CASSSPQGANIQYF.

V is TRBV9 and J is TRBJ2-1; 7 bases fit TRBD2. V dropped 9 bases and J dropped 4; count of bases not matched to a gene: 13. The germline V gene encodes CDR1 SGDLS and CDR2 YYNGEE. The CDR3 is made up of 15 amino acids. The CDR3 spells CATSPSGAPYNEQFF. The CDR3 DNA follows: TGTGCCACGTCCCCGAGCGGGGCCCCTTACAATGAGCAGTTCTTC.

The V and J genes are TRBV7-8 and TRBJ2-2, with TRBD2 as a possible D gene (6 bases). Germline values: CDR1 SGHVS, CDR2 FQNEAQ. Trimming took 7 bases from V and 4 from J, leaving 19 bases between them. The CDR3 sequence is 16 residues long. The CDR3 is CASNIFAGKGTGELFF. The CDR3, as DNA: TGTGCCAGCAACATTTTTGCGGGAAAGGGCACCGGGGAGCTGTTTTTT.

The rearrangement joins TRBV2 to TRBJ1-5; maybe TRBD1 (6 bases). The CDR3 loop spans 14 amino acids. Germline V gene sequence: CDR1 SNHLY, CDR2 FYNNEI. V dropped 0 bases and J dropped 5 bases, with 8 bases sitting between them. CDR3: CASSEANRDQPQHF. DNA of the CDR3: TGTGCCAGCAGTGAAGCCAACAGGGATCAGCCCCAGCATTTT. Variable domain in full (rest from reference TRBV2 and TRBJ1-5): EPEVTQTPSHQVTQMGQEVILRCVPISNHLYFYWYRQILGQKVEFLVSFYNNEISEKSEIFDDQFSVERPDGSNFTLKIRSTKLEDSAMYFCASSEANRDQPQHFGDGTRLSIL.

This clone was seen more than once but under ten times. The gene calls are TRBV15 and TRBJ2-5; possible D gene TRBD2, 5 bases. From germline, CDR1 is LNHNV and CDR2 YYDKDF (reference sequence). The CDR3 is 15 residues long. The V end was cut by 1 base, the J end by 1 base, with 10 bases between. CDR3 amino acids: CATSRVKGVQETQYF. The CDR3 nucleotides are TGTGCCACCAGCAGAGTGAAGGGAGTCCAAGAGACCCAGTACTTC.